This TCR beta chain was identified during a study of shared clonotypes between healthy human individuals. The assay was immunoSEQ multiplex PCR, and TCRdb's table has in-frame clones only and misses some. Of about 580,000 clones in the sample, about 98% were seen once. CD8 cells classed as naive were CD45RO-negative and positively selected for CCR7, excluding terminally differentiated effector memory CD45RA+ cells. The CDR3 loop spans 15 amino acids. J was trimmed by 3 bases and V by 6 bases; bases with no gene match: 5. The germline V gene has CDR1 SQVTM and CDR2 ANQGSEA. The sequenced material came from naive CD8+ T cells sorted from blood. The clonotype originates from a man under 40 in good health. The chain is built from TRBV29-1 and TRBJ2-1; 13 bases are shared with TRBD2. CDR3 region: CSVPGTSGIYNEQFF. DNA for the CDR3: TGCAGCGTCCCTGGGACTAGCGGGATCTACAATGAGCAGTTCTTC.